Each of the 10 T cell receptor beta chains below was sequenced from the same sample in a study of cytomegalovirus exposure and HLA in healthy donors. Both 60 Vbeta primers and 13 Jbeta primers went into the PCR. Profiling relied on immunoSEQ multiplex PCR, and the TCRdb table lists in-frame clones only, not all of them. The sample holds about 96,000 clones, roughly 80% seen once. The sequenced material came from PBMCs. These receptors were collected from a man in his forties or fifties in good health and CMV-seropositive.

J is TRBJ1-1 and V is TRBV10-3; 8 bases agree with TRBD1. This CDR3 has 14 residues. CDR1 ENHRY and CDR2 SYGVKD come from the germline V gene. Unmatched junction bases numbered 4, after V lost 6 bases and J lost 1 base. This CDR3 reads CAIRTGGKNTEAFF. DNA of the CDR3: TGTGCCATCAGAACAGGGGGAAAGAACACTGAAGCTTTCTTT.

The chain uses TRBV7-8 and TRBJ1-1; possible D gene TRBD1, 5 bases. CDR3 length: 17 residues. Trimming shortened V by 1 base and J by 3 bases, and 18 bases separated the two germline ends. Germline-derived CDR1 and CDR2 are SGHVS and FQNEAQ. The CDR3 loop is CASSLGRRKGVDTEAFF. CDR3 sequence (DNA): TGTGCCAGCAGCTTAGGGCGGAGAAAAGGGGTAGACACTGAAGCTTTCTTT.

The chain joins TRBV7-6 to TRBJ1-6; D call uncertain. Trimming stripped 0 bases from V and 0 bases from J, with 12 bases between. CDR1 is SGHVS and CDR2 is FNYEAQ in the germline V gene. This CDR3 has 18 amino acids. This CDR3 is CASSLAEDGSSYNSPLHF. CDR3 sequence (DNA): TGTGCCAGCAGCTTAGCGGAGGACGGAAGCTCCTATAATTCACCCCTCCACTTT.

The rearrangement links TRBV7-2 to TRBJ2-3; 10 bases are shared with TRBD2. CDR3 length: 15 amino acids. Germline V gene data show CDR1 as SGHTA and CDR2 as FQGNSA. Trimming at V came to 3 bases and at J to 4 bases, leaving 4 bases not matched to a gene. For the CDR3, the DNA is TGTGCCAGCAGCTTTAGCGGGGGGTTCCCAGATACGCAGTATTTT. It codes for CASSFSGGFPDTQYF.

This chain's CDR3 is CASSQERQKYEQYF. CDR3 sequence (DNA): TGTGCCAGCAGCCAAGAAAGACAGAAGTACGAGCAGTACTTC. The genes are TRBV4-2 and TRBJ2-7, with D perhaps matching TRBD1 (5 bases). Germline V gene lookup returns CDR1 LGHNA and CDR2 YNFKEQ. V lost 0 bases and J 4 bases, leaving 10 bases between the germline ends. This CDR3 region has 14 residues.

There are a few counts of this clone. The chain couples TRBV13 to TRBJ2-7, with 7 bases matching TRBD1. The CDR3 has 16 amino acids. Germline-derived CDR1 and CDR2 are PRHDT and FYEKMQ (reference sequence). The V gene end was trimmed by 5 bases and the J gene end by 7 bases; junction bases not matched to a gene: 17. This CDR3 reads CASSQVRTGSLQEQYF. CDR3 sequence (DNA): TGTGCCAGCAGCCAGGTCAGGACAGGCTCCTTACAGGAGCAGTACTTC.

The chain joins TRBV19 to TRBJ2-7; TRBD1 matches 8 bases. Germline V gives CDR1 LNHDA, CDR2 SQIVND (reference sequence). The CDR3 runs 16 residues. V lost 5 bases to trimming and J lost 3 bases; unmatched junction nucleotides: 12. The CDR3 spells CASSPQRGTGHYEQYF. CDR3 bases: TGTGCCAGTAGTCCCCAGCGTGGGACAGGTCACTACGAGCAGTACTTC.

V is TRBV19 and J is TRBJ2-1; TRBD2 aligns across 13 bases. V lost 4 bases to trimming and J lost 9 bases; unmatched junction nucleotides: 6. Looked up from germline, CDR1 is LNHDA and CDR2 is SQIVND (reference sequence). The CDR3 covers 15 residues. The CDR3 loop is CASSSTSGGALEQFF. Here the CDR3 DNA reads TGTGCCAGTAGTAGTACTAGCGGGGGGGCCCTTGAGCAGTTCTTC.

The rearrangement links TRBV30 to TRBJ1-5; weak D call: TRBD1 (5 bases). V was clipped by 0 bases and J by 2 bases, with 14 bases between them. Germline V gene data show CDR1 as GTSNPN and CDR2 as SVGIG (reference sequence). The CDR3 runs to 16 residues. The CDR3: CAWSVGVGSGNQPQHF. CDR3 in DNA: TGTGCCTGGAGTGTAGGGGTAGGGTCTGGCAATCAGCCCCAGCATTTT.

The genes are TRBV7-9 and TRBJ1-1, with TRBD1 identical over 12 bases. Unmatched junction bases numbered 3, after V lost 3 bases and J lost 1 base. Looked up from germline, CDR1 is SEHNR and CDR2 is FQNEAQ (reference sequence). The CDR3 contains 16 residues. Here the CDR3 reads CASSLPGQGANTEAFF. CDR3 in DNA: TGTGCCAGCAGCTTGCCGGGACAGGGGGCGAACACTGAAGCTTTCTTT.